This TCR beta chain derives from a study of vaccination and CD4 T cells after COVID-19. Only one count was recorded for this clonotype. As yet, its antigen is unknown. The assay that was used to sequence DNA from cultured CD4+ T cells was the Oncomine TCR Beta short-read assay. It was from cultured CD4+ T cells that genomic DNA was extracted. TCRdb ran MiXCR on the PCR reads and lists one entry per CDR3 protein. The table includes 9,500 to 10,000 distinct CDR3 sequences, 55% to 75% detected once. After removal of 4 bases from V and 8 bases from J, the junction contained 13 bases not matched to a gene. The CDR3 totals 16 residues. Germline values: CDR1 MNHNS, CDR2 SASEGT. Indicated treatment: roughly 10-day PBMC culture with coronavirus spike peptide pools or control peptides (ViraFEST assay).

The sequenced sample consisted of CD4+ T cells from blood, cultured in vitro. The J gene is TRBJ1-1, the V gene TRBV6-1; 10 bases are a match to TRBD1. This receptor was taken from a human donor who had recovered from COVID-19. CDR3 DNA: TGTGCCAGCAGTGCCAATCCTTTGACAGGGGGCCGAGAAGCTTTCTTT. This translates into CASSANPLTGGREAFF.